One sample yielded the 32 T cell receptor beta chains listed below, sequenced in a study of blood T cell repertoires in COVID-19. The protocol was immunoSEQ multiplex PCR, while the TCRdb copy is restricted to in-frame clones and leaves out a portion. The sample carries fewer than 80,000 clones, about nine tenths recorded once. Sequenced material: peripheral blood. Receptor source: a woman in her 50s with active or convalescent COVID-19.

V is TRBV18 and J is TRBJ2-4, with unresolved D. The CDR3 is 16 residues long. V was clipped by 3 bases and J by 0 bases, with 12 bases between them. Germline V gene data show CDR1 as KGHSH and CDR2 as LQKENI. CDR3 protein: CASSPPQILAKNIQYF. CDR3 nucleotide sequence: TGTGCCAGCTCACCGCCACAGATCTTAGCCAAAAACATTCAGTACTTC.

This chain uses TRBV7-9 with TRBJ2-3, with 9 bases lining up with TRBD2. J was trimmed by 2 bases and V by 10 bases; bases with no gene match: 13. CDR3 length: 16 residues. Germline assignment: CDR1 SEHNR and CDR2 FQNEAQ (reference sequence). This CDR3 is CATRPKLAGNTDTQYF. In nucleotides, the CDR3 is TGTGCCACCCGTCCCAAACTAGCGGGCAACACAGATACGCAGTATTTT.

The chain has TRBV21-1 and TRBJ1-5; the table's TRBD1 call for D was not verified on the DNA. TRBV21-1 is an annotated pseudogene. This CDR3 spans 19 amino acids. The CDR3 sequence: CASSKVRTGGRTFNQPQHF. The CDR3 nucleotides read TGTGCCAGCAGCAAAGTTAGGACAGGGGGCCGCACCTTCAATCAGCCCCAGCATTTT.

The chain links TRBV9 to TRBJ2-1; TRBD2 agrees at 8 bases. With 0 bases clipped from V and 4 bases from J, the junction kept 3 bases outside the gene matches. The CDR3 covers 15 residues. Germline CDR1 and CDR2: SGDLS and YYNGEE. The CDR3 DNA reads as TGTGCCAGCAGCGTAGAGGGGACTAGTTACAATGAGCAGTTCTTC. Its protein product is CASSVEGTSYNEQFF.

This chain links TRBV18 with TRBJ2-2, with 14 positions matching TRBD2. CDR1 is KGHSH, CDR2 LQKENI, per germline. The CDR3 has 18 amino acids. The trim removed 1 base at V and 7 bases at J, leaving 8 bases unmatched. The CDR3 DNA reads TGTGCCAGCTCACCACTAGGACTAGCGGGAGGCGCGAGCGGGGAGCTGTTTTTT. Amino acid sequence: CASSPLGLAGGASGELFF.

This chain connects TRBV28 to TRBJ1-2, with D hard to call. Germline V gene data show CDR1 as MDHEN and CDR2 as SYDVKM. The CDR3 is 14 residues long. Trimming took off 6 bases at V and 2 bases at J, with 13 bases between the two ends. The CDR3 DNA is TGTGCCAGCAGCCCCGGTCGGGTGAACTATGGCTACACCTTC. It translates to CASSPGRVNYGYTF.

The rearrangement uses TRBV29-1 and TRBJ2-1, with 7 bases aligning to TRBD2. Losses at the gene ends were 3 bases for V and 0 bases for J; bases not matched to a gene: 5. Germline V gene sequence: CDR1 SQVTM, CDR2 ANQGSEA. The length of the CDR3 is 15 residues. CDR3 nucleotides: TGCAGCGTTGATGGCGGGAGAGCCTCCTACAATGAGCAGTTCTTC. It is translated as CSVDGGRASYNEQFF.

The rearrangement links TRBV9 to TRBJ1-1; 9 bases line up with TRBD1. The J segment lost 1 base and the V segment lost 3 bases, leaving 13 bases of the junction unmatched. CDR3 length: 18 residues. Germline V lookup: CDR1 SGDLS, CDR2 YYNGEE. CDR3 amino acids: CASSAEGTGGIGNTEAFF. The CDR3 region has the DNA TGTGCCAGCAGCGCCGAAGGAACAGGGGGCATAGGGAACACTGAAGCTTTCTTT. Using reference TRBV9 and TRBJ1-1 for the parts outside the CDR3, the full variable domain is DSGVTQTPKHLITATGQRVTLRCSPRSGDLSVYWYQQSLDQGLQFLIQYYNGEERAKGNILERFSAQQFPDLHSELNLSSLELGDSALYFCASSAEGTGGIGNTEAFFGQGTRLTVV.

V gene TRBV10-3 combines with J gene TRBJ2-3; 14 bases map to TRBD2. With V trimmed by 6 bases and J by 1 base, 6 bases remained unmatched. Germline V CDR1 and CDR2: ENHRY, SYGVKD. This CDR3 is 17 amino acids long. The CDR3 protein is CAISGTSGRSGTDTQYF. CDR3 DNA: TGTGCCATCAGCGGGACTAGCGGGAGATCCGGCACAGATACGCAGTATTTT.

The chain joins TRBV6-5 to TRBJ1-1; 8 bases line up with TRBD1. Germline-derived CDR1 and CDR2 are MNHEY and SVGAGI. The V and J ends lost 4 bases and 2 bases, in that order; junction bases with no gene match: 3. CDR3 length: 14 residues. The CDR3 is CASSLDRVNTEAFF. CDR3 sequence (DNA): TGTGCCAGCAGTTTGGACAGGGTAAACACTGAAGCTTTCTTT.

The rearrangement uses TRBV5-1 and TRBJ2-3; the D gene is possibly TRBD2 (6 bases). In germline, CDR1 is SGHRS, CDR2 YFSETQ. The CDR3 is 14 amino acids. Trimming took 6 bases from V and 1 from J, leaving 12 bases between them. The CDR3 DNA follows: TGCGCCAGCACCGCCGGGGGTGGCACAGATACGCAGTATTTT. Amino acids: CASTAGGGTDTQYF.

This clone was found once. The CDR3 DNA reads TGTGCCAGCAGCGGGGGGGGCCCCTATGGCTACACCTTC. Translated, it gives CASSGGGPYGYTF. The genes are TRBV28 and TRBJ1-2; a possible D gene is TRBD1 (6 bases). The CDR3 spans 13 residues. V dropped 6 bases and J dropped 4 bases, with 12 bases sitting between them. Per germline, CDR1 MDHEN and CDR2 SYDVKM.

The V call is TRBV23-1, the J call TRBJ2-3, with D possibly being TRBD2 (7 bases). TRBV23-1 is marked as an open reading frame, function uncertain. V lost 6 bases to trimming and J lost 6 bases, with 19 bases between them. There are 15 residues in the CDR3. The chain's CDR3 is CASRPGRGDGDTQYF. For the CDR3, the DNA is TGCGCCAGCAGGCCAGGGAGGGGGGACGGGGATACGCAGTATTTT.

The chain recombines TRBV4-2 with TRBJ1-1, with TRBD1 matching 9 bases. Germline-derived CDR1 and CDR2 are LGHNA and YNFKEQ. The CDR3 contains 16 residues. After removal of 0 bases from V and 5 bases from J, the junction contained 7 bases not matched to a gene. CDR3 DNA: TGTGCCAGCAGCCAAGAGGCGGGGACAGGGACTACTGAAGCTTTCTTT. This gives the protein CASSQEAGTGTTEAFF.

The chain couples TRBV9 to TRBJ1-2; D not resolved. Between the trimmed V and J ends, which lost 4 bases and 6 bases, there was a span of 19 bases. The CDR3 sequence is 15 residues long. Germline V gene data show CDR1 as SGDLS and CDR2 as YYNGEE. The CDR3 coding sequence is TGTGCCAGCAGCCCCGGTGTGCTTCACGTGGATGGCTACACCTTC. Its translation is CASSPGVLHVDGYTF.

The chain couples TRBV2 to TRBJ1-5; a possible D gene is TRBD1 (5 bases). With 8 bases removed from V and 0 bases from J, the gap between germline ends came to 11 bases. Germline V CDR1 and CDR2: SNHLY, FYNNEI. This CDR3 is built from 14 residues. CDR3 protein: CASQAGYSNQPQHF. For the CDR3, the DNA is TGTGCCAGCCAAGCAGGGTATAGCAATCAGCCCCAGCATTTT.

The chain is built from TRBV15 and TRBJ1-2; D unresolved. CDR1 and CDR2 from the germline V gene are LNHNV and YYDKDF (reference sequence). The CDR3 spans 14 residues. Trimming took 0 bases from V and 1 from J, leaving 6 bases between them. CDR3 region: CATSREAGNYGYTF. Here the CDR3 DNA reads TGTGCCACCAGCAGAGAAGCGGGTAACTATGGCTACACCTTC.

The J gene is TRBJ2-6, the V gene TRBV27; the D is unclear. This CDR3 is 17 amino acids long. Trimming shortened V by 3 bases and J by 0 bases, and 12 bases separated the two germline ends. Per germline, CDR1 MNHEY and CDR2 SMNVEV (reference sequence). The CDR3 DNA is TGTGCCAGCAGTTTGTTTGCAGTCCGCTCTGGGGCCAACGTCCTGACTTTC. Encoded protein: CASSLFAVRSGANVLTF.

The chain uses TRBV4-2 and TRBJ1-1, with D tentatively TRBD1 (6 bases). Germline V CDR1 and CDR2: LGHNA, YNFKEQ. Trimming cost V 5 bases and J 2 bases, with 15 bases left between them. The CDR3 is 15 amino acids. DNA of the CDR3: TGTGCCAGCAGCACCCGTACACAGGGAAACACTGAAGCTTTCTTT. Translating gives CASSTRTQGNTEAFF.

The chain carries TRBV14 and TRBJ2-2; TRBD1 aligns across 9 bases. The CDR3 spans 16 residues. Germline trimming cut 2 bases from V and 7 bases from J; bases unmatched to any gene: 8. Germline V gene data show CDR1 as SGHDN and CDR2 as FVKESK. The CDR3 protein is CASSQINRGPHGELFF. The CDR3 DNA reads as TGTGCCAGCAGCCAAATTAACAGGGGGCCCCACGGGGAGCTGTTTTTT.

This chain uses TRBV19 with TRBJ2-2; 14 bases line up with TRBD2. With V trimmed by 3 bases and J by 1 base, 13 bases remained unmatched. This CDR3 spans 21 amino acids. The V gene's germline CDR1 is LNHDA and CDR2 SQIVND (reference sequence). The CDR3 nucleotides read TGTGCCAGTAGTATGATATGGTCGGGACTAGCGGGAGCGAAGAACACCGGGGAGCTGTTTTTT. The encoded protein is CASSMIWSGLAGAKNTGELFF.

This clone occurred once. The gene calls are TRBV5-1 and TRBJ2-5, with D unresolved. Trimming left V 2 bases short and J 5 bases short, with 13 bases between. Looked up from germline, CDR1 is SGHRS and CDR2 is YFSETQ. The CDR3 covers 14 residues. The CDR3, as DNA: TGCGCCAGCAGCTTCAGGCGTTCCCGGGAGACCCAGTACTTC. Protein product: CASSFRRSRETQYF.

The chain joins TRBV3-1 (or the pseudogene TRBV3-2) to TRBJ2-2, with TRBD2 as a possible D gene (5 bases). Trimming took 0 bases from V and 5 from J, leaving 13 bases between them. The CDR3 consists of 16 residues. The V gene's germline CDR1 is LGHDT and CDR2 YNNKEL (reference sequence). The CDR3 loop reads CASSQDRAVATGELFF. CDR3 bases: TGTGCCAGCAGCCAAGATAGGGCGGTAGCGACCGGGGAGCTGTTTTTT.

The V gene is TRBV10-1, the J gene TRBJ2-7; D unclear. Per germline, CDR1 WNHNN and CDR2 SYGVQD (reference sequence). Trimming pared 6 bases from V and 6 bases from J, leaving 15 bases between. The CDR3 length is 13 residues. CDR3 in amino acids: CASSATQSSEQYF. CDR3 in DNA: TGCGCCAGCAGCGCAACCCAGTCTTCCGAGCAGTACTTC.

The genes are TRBV28 and TRBJ1-2; the match to TRBD1 covers 7 bases. Trimming cost V 7 bases and J 1 base; bases outside gene matches: 12. The CDR3 has 16 amino acids. In germline, CDR1 is MDHEN, CDR2 SYDVKM. This chain's CDR3 is CASTQTGPLFNYGYTF. Written as DNA, the CDR3 is TGTGCCAGCACACAGACAGGGCCCCTATTTAACTATGGCTACACCTTC.

The genes are TRBV5-8 and TRBJ2-1; TRBD1 is a possible D gene (5 bases). The CDR3 is 15 amino acids. Germline CDR1 reads SGHTS; CDR2 reads YDEGEE. V lost 3 bases and J 0 bases, leaving 10 bases between the germline ends. CDR3 amino acids: CASSSTGSSYNEQFF. In DNA form, the CDR3 reads TGTGCCAGCAGCTCTACAGGTAGCTCCTACAATGAGCAGTTCTTC.

The chain has TRBV18 and TRBJ1-1, with unresolved D. The CDR3 is made up of 13 amino acids. The germline V gene encodes CDR1 KGHSH and CDR2 LQKENI. V was shortened by 2 bases and J by 5 bases, with 9 bases between the two germline ends. CDR3: CASSPKGGTEAFF. DNA of the CDR3: TGTGCCAGCTCACCAAAGGGCGGGACTGAAGCTTTCTTT.

CDR3 sequence: CSASTGMVQYF. In nucleotides, the CDR3 is TGCAGTGCTAGTACGGGAATGGTGCAGTACTTC. The chain couples TRBV20-1 to TRBJ2-7; D might be TRBD2 (5 bases). Germline CDR1 and CDR2: DFQATT and SNEGSKA (reference sequence). The CDR3 spans 11 residues. Trimming took 3 bases from V and 9 from J, leaving 12 bases between them.

The genes are TRBV20-1 and TRBJ1-1; D perhaps matches TRBD1 (5 bases). CDR1 and CDR2 from the germline V gene are DFQATT and SNEGSKA (reference sequence). Trimming pared 3 bases from V and 5 bases from J, leaving 10 bases between. This CDR3 region has 12 residues. As DNA, the CDR3 is TGCAGTGCTAGTGCGGGGGAAACTGAAGCTTTCTTT. This sequence encodes CSASAGETEAFF.

V usage is TRBV13 and J usage is TRBJ2-3; 10 bases match TRBD2. The CDR3 sequence is 16 residues long. V was clipped by 2 bases and J by 5 bases; unmatched bases: 7. Germline V gene data show CDR1 as PRHDT and CDR2 as FYEKMQ (reference sequence). CDR3 protein: CASSLRSGRAQDTQYF. The CDR3 region has the DNA TGTGCCAGCAGCTTAAGGAGCGGGAGGGCCCAAGATACGCAGTATTTT.

The chain is built from TRBV11-2 and TRBJ2-7, with D tentatively TRBD1 (6 bases). The CDR3 length is 14 residues. The ends were cut back, 3 bases at V and 4 bases at J, with 13 bases in the middle. Germline V gene data show CDR1 as SGHAT and CDR2 as FQNNGV. The chain's CDR3 is CASSFSGVKYEQYF. CDR3 in DNA: TGTGCCAGCAGCTTTTCAGGGGTCAAGTACGAGCAGTACTTC. Complete variable domain (other parts from reference TRBV11-2 and TRBJ2-7): EAGVAQSPRYKIIEKRQSVAFWCNPISGHATLYWYQQILGQGPKLLIQFQNNGVVDDSQLPKDRFSAERLKGVDSTLKIQPAKLEDSAVYLCASSFSGVKYEQYFGPGTRLTVT.

This sequence joins TRBV9 and TRBJ1-2, with D perhaps TRBD1 (5 bases). The CDR3 loop spans 13 amino acids. Trimming cost V 5 bases and J 2 bases, with 10 bases left between them. Germline V gives CDR1 SGDLS, CDR2 YYNGEE. This chain's CDR3 is CASSGGNNYGYTF. CDR3 sequence (DNA): TGTGCCAGCAGTGGGGGGAACAACTATGGCTACACCTTC.